The next 5 T cell receptor beta chains were all read from a single sample in a study of human T cells and chemical hapten exposure. Indicated time point: healthy volunteer bleed at 2 weeks. It was from unfractionated whole blood that total RNA was extracted. TCRdb reprocessed the RACE reads with MiXCR, giving one entry per CDR3 protein. Here the sample spans about 130,000 distinct CDR3 sequences, more than 7.5% being singletons. Sequencing input: whole blood. The receptor set was obtained from a male donor in good health. Some clones in this sample may be carry-over from other donors' samples.

In this sample, this clonotype turned up a few times. The V call is TRBV5-1, the J call TRBJ2-7, with 12 bases matching TRBD2. The germline V gene has CDR1 SGHRS and CDR2 YFSETQ. V lost 3 bases to trimming and J lost 2 bases; unmatched junction nucleotides: 3. The CDR3 totals 15 residues. The CDR3 DNA is TGCGCCAGCAGCTCCCCTAGCGGGAGGGCCTACGAGCAGTACTTC. It specifies CASSSPSGRAYEQYF.

V is TRBV20-1 and J is TRBJ2-7, with 13 bases identical to TRBD2. The V gene's germline CDR1 is DFQATT and CDR2 SNEGSKA (reference sequence). The length of the CDR3 is 15 residues. J was trimmed by 5 bases and V by 5 bases; bases with no gene match: 9. CDR3 sequence (DNA): TGCAGTGCTCCCGATAGGACTAGCGGGAGTAACGAGCAGTACTTC. Translating gives CSAPDRTSGSNEQYF.

The chain carries TRBV5-1 and TRBJ2-7, with D possibly being TRBD2 (6 bases). The CDR3 sequence is 14 residues long. The germline V gene encodes CDR1 SGHRS and CDR2 YFSETQ. Trimming pared 0 bases from V and 0 bases from J, leaving 7 bases between. CDR3 coding DNA: TGCGCCAGCAGCTTGGGGGGACTCTCCTACGAGCAGTACTTC. This sequence encodes CASSLGGLSYEQYF.

This clonotype was seen many times. The chain has TRBV20-1 and TRBJ1-2; 8 bases are a match to TRBD1. This CDR3 is built from 15 residues. In germline, CDR1 is DFQATT, CDR2 SNEGSKA (reference sequence). V dropped 1 base and J dropped 3; count of bases not matched to a gene: 7. The chain's CDR3 is CSARAQGAKDYGYTF. The CDR3, as DNA: TGCAGTGCTAGAGCTCAGGGGGCTAAGGACTATGGCTACACCTTC.

This clonotype has only a few counts. V is TRBV6-5 and J is TRBJ1-1, with D possibly being TRBD1 (6 bases). The CDR3 contains 15 residues. Trimming stripped 2 bases from V and 2 bases from J, with 12 bases between. The germline gives CDR1 MNHEY, CDR2 SVGAGI. The chain's CDR3 is CASSYHGQLNTEAFF. CDR3 coding DNA: TGTGCCAGCAGTTACCACGGACAGCTAAACACTGAAGCTTTCTTT.